This T cell receptor (beta chain) was identified in a study of T cell responses to AZD1222 COVID-19 vaccine. Study findings and constraints: Every sample of the repertoires postdated the peak T cell response. Close to half of spike-specific TCRs reportedly recognize unmutated variant regions.

Germline V gives CDR1 SGDLS, CDR2 YYNGEE. The V end lost 0 bases, the J end lost 8 bases, and 15 bases lay between the germline ends. This CDR3 comprises 16 residues. As regards this clone: Antigen: not known.

Libraries were prepared by immunoSEQ multiplex PCR; TCRdb keeps only in-frame clonotypes and omits some of them. The data contain 120,000 or so clones, 89% of them seen just once; the ten biggest clones take up roughly 1.6%. The TCR originated in an adult in good health. The sequencing here drew on peripheral blood, taken on day 0 of AZD1222 vaccination. This chain uses TRBV9 with TRBJ1-6; D is uncertain. The CDR3 sequence is CASSVDLSPGDSPLHF. CDR3 nucleotides: TGTGCCAGCAGCGTAGACTTATCCCCTGGTGATTCACCCCTCCACTTT.